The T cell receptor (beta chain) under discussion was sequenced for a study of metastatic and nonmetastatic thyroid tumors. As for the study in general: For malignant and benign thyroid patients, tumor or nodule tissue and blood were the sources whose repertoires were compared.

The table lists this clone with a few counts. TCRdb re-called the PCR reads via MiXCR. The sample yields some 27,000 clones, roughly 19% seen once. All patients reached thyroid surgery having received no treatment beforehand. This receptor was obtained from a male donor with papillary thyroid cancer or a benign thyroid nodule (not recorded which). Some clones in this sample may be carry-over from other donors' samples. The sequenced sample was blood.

The CDR3 here is CASSLVPPSNQPQHF. The CDR3 region has the DNA TGTGCCAGCAGTTTAGTCCCTCCTAGCAATCAGCCCCAGCATTTT. This chain joins TRBV27 and TRBJ1-5; D is ambiguous. Deletions cut 2 bases from V and 0 bases from J, with 8 bases between. From germline, CDR1 is MNHEY and CDR2 SMNVEV (reference sequence). This CDR3 contains 15 residues.